This passage covers 15 T cell receptor beta chains from one sample sequenced in a study of T cells in Graves' hyperthyroidism and ophthalmopathy. The investigators amplified TCR beta CDR3 regions from RNA transcripts. HTBI primers were the set used in a first-round RT-PCR of the TCR CDR3. In TCRdb, the multiplex PCR reads were re-called with MiXCR into one record per CDR3 protein. The table lists approximately 690,000 distinct CDR3 sequences, roughly 20% of them singletons. Sequencing was carried out using blood. Every receptor here comes from a young man with Graves' ophthalmopathy.

This clonotype has a count of ten or more. The chain joins TRBV28 to TRBJ2-5, with D hard to call. Germline CDR1 is MDHEN and CDR2 is SYDVKM. V dropped 6 bases and J dropped 5 bases, with 13 bases sitting between them. The CDR3 covers 13 residues. CDR3 in amino acids: CASSHTKRETQYF. The CDR3 DNA sequence: TGTGCCAGCAGCCACACTAAGAGGGAGACCCAGTACTTC.

This clonotype was seen more than once but under ten times. The V call is TRBV10-3, the J call TRBJ1-5; a possible D gene is TRBD1 (5 bases). CDR1 is ENHRY, CDR2 SYGVKD, per germline. The CDR3 runs to 14 residues. V lost 3 bases and J 4 bases, leaving 10 bases between the germline ends. The CDR3 nucleotides are TGTGCCATCAGTGATGGCAGGGCGAATCAGCCCCAGCATTTT. Its protein is CAISDGRANQPQHF.

This chain uses TRBV4-1 with TRBJ1-1; TRBD1 matches 9 bases. V was clipped by 1 base and J by 5 bases; unmatched bases: 2. This CDR3 is built from 14 residues. CDR1 is MGHRA and CDR2 is YSYEKL in the germline V gene. CDR3 protein: CASSQVGQGTEAFF. CDR3 in DNA: TGCGCCAGCAGCCAAGTGGGACAGGGAACTGAAGCTTTCTTT.

The chain has TRBV19 and TRBJ1-1; maybe TRBD1 (6 bases). Germline V gene lookup returns CDR1 LNHDA and CDR2 SQIVND (reference sequence). The CDR3 sequence is 14 residues long. V gave up 4 bases and J gave up 6 bases, with 15 bases separating them. CDR3 in amino acids: CASSTYREVPEAFF. The CDR3 nucleotides are TGTGCCAGTAGTACCTACAGGGAGGTACCTGAAGCTTTCTTT.

This clonotype was observed many times. The CDR3 loop is CASSPPSRTPREQYF. CDR3 coding DNA: TGTGCCAGCTCACCACCAAGTCGGACCCCTCGCGAGCAGTACTTC. The genes are TRBV18 and TRBJ2-7, with unresolved D. The germline CDR1 and CDR2 sequences are KGHSH and LQKENI. The CDR3 consists of 15 residues. V lost 0 bases and J lost 6, with 15 bases in between. Looking up the rest from reference TRBV18 and TRBJ2-7 gives the full variable domain: NAGVMQNPRHLVRRRGQEARLRCSPMKGHSHVYWYRQLPEEGLKFMVYLQKENIIDESGMPKERFSAEFPKEGPSILRIQQVVRGDSAAYFCASSPPSRTPREQYFGPGTRLTVT.

This clonotype was picked up many times. The chain has TRBV12-3 or TRBV12-4 and TRBJ1-6, with 9 bases that match TRBD1. V was clipped by 6 bases and J by 7 bases; unmatched bases: 4. This CDR3 is 14 amino acids long. Here the CDR3 reads CASSFGQGNSPLHF. Written as DNA, the CDR3 is TGTGCCAGCAGCTTCGGACAGGGGAATTCACCCCTCCACTTT.

J is TRBJ1-4 and V is TRBV3-1; D is uncertain. Germline CDR1 reads LGHDT; CDR2 reads YNNKEL (reference sequence). The CDR3 has 14 residues. V dropped 3 bases and J dropped 4 bases, with 9 bases sitting between them. CDR3 sequence (DNA): TGTGCCAGCAGCCACGGAGGTGGTAATGAAAAACTGTTTTTT. Encoded protein: CASSHGGGNEKLFF.

This clonotype has a handful of counts. The chain links TRBV24-1 to TRBJ2-7, with 10 bases identical to TRBD2. Germline-derived CDR1 and CDR2 are KGHDR and SFDVKD. V lost 3 bases to trimming and J lost 3 bases; unmatched junction nucleotides: 7. There are 16 residues in the CDR3. CDR3 residues: CATSDPSSGSGYEQYF. CDR3 in DNA: TGTGCCACCAGTGATCCTTCTAGCGGGAGCGGCTACGAGCAGTACTTC.

The J gene is TRBJ2-1, the V gene TRBV10-3; D is perhaps TRBD2 (7 bases). V was clipped by 4 bases and J by 4 bases, with 14 bases between them. CDR3 size: 15 residues. Germline loops: CDR1 ENHRY, CDR2 SYGVKD. The CDR3 protein is CAISVGGTTYNEQFF. DNA for the CDR3: TGTGCCATCAGTGTCGGGGGGACAACTTACAATGAGCAGTTCTTC.

Here the CDR3 reads CASSRPRGDTDTQYF. CDR3 nucleotide sequence: TGTGCCAGCAGTCGACCTCGGGGAGACACAGATACGCAGTATTTT. J is TRBJ2-3 and V is TRBV6-1; weak D call: TRBD2 (5 bases). V dropped 5 bases and J dropped 2 bases, with 14 bases sitting between them. Germline values: CDR1 MNHNS, CDR2 SASEGT. This CDR3 spans 15 amino acids.

The genes are TRBV28 and TRBJ2-7, with 7 bases fitting TRBD1. CDR1 is MDHEN, CDR2 SYDVKM, per germline. The ends lost 5 bases at V and 2 bases at J; junction bases unmatched: 9. This CDR3 is 15 amino acids long. CDR3: CASSPATGLTYEQYF. In DNA form, the CDR3 reads TGTGCCAGCAGTCCCGCGACAGGGTTGACCTACGAGCAGTACTTC.

This clonotype was seen repeatedly, ten times or more. The chain employs TRBV3-1 and TRBJ1-1; D perhaps matches TRBD1 (6 bases). The CDR3 is made up of 14 amino acids. Germline V gene sequence: CDR1 LGHDT, CDR2 YNNKEL (reference sequence). Trimming shortened V by 1 base and J by 1 base, and 7 bases separated the two germline ends. The CDR3 coding sequence is TGTGCCAGCAGCCAAGGGACAGCGAACACTGAAGCTTTCTTT. Its protein is CASSQGTANTEAFF.

This clonotype was observed a few times. The chain has TRBV24-1 and TRBJ1-1; D is unclear. Germline CDR1 reads KGHDR; CDR2 reads SFDVKD. The CDR3 covers 13 residues. Trimming removed 2 bases from V and 1 base from J, with 4 bases in between. DNA of the CDR3: TGTGCCACCAGTGATTACAAGAACACTGAAGCTTTCTTT. It specifies CATSDYKNTEAFF.

The chain joins TRBV6-1 to TRBJ2-2, with 11 bases fitting TRBD2. After removal of 5 bases from V and 2 bases from J, the junction contained 7 bases not matched to a gene. CDR3 size: 17 residues. Germline lookup yields CDR1 MNHNS and CDR2 SASEGT. CDR3 sequence reads: CASSYSGLAGNTGELFF. The CDR3 region has the DNA TGTGCCAGCAGTTATTCCGGACTAGCGGGCAACACCGGGGAGCTGTTTTTT.

There are a few counts of this clonotype. J is TRBJ1-1 and V is TRBV5-5; no definite D call. The CDR3 is 14 residues long. Between the trimmed V and J ends, which lost 2 bases and 4 bases, there was a span of 12 bases. Looked up from germline, CDR1 is SGHKS and CDR2 is YYEKEE (reference sequence). The chain's CDR3 is CASSLYSGPTEAFF. The CDR3 DNA reads TGTGCCAGCAGCTTATACAGCGGGCCCACTGAAGCTTTCTTT.